This TCR beta chain comes out of a study of blood T cell repertoires in COVID-19. Study overall: Sites across the United States, Italy and Spain contributed samples from acute and convalescent COVID-19. PBMCs, B-cell-depleted T cells, or T cells were the source of the cDNA or gDNA that made up the material.

Per the germline V gene, CDR1 is KGHDR and CDR2 is SFDVKD. The CDR3 has 15 residues. V was shortened by 5 bases and J by 3 bases, with 14 bases between the two germline ends. This clone showed up just once. In the study's own analysis: Amplification of reference gene primers was used by the study to estimate nucleated cell counts. Generated by immunoSEQ multiplex PCR, the TCRdb table keeps only in-frame clones and is missing some. That table furnishes V, J and clone size, whereas the DNA furnished D and trimming. The repertoire holds around 140,000 clones, with about 87% as singletons. The sequenced material came from peripheral blood. This rearrangement joins TRBV24-1 to TRBJ2-3, with D possibly TRBD1 on 6 matching bases. The clonotype originates from a woman aged 50 to 60 with acute or convalescent COVID-19. This CDR3 is CATSGSGVGTDTQYF. The CDR3, as DNA: TGTGCCACCAGTGGTTCAGGGGTCGGTACAGATACGCAGTATTTT.